A single sample gave rise to the 23 T cell receptor beta chains below, sequenced in a study of regulatory T cells in long-lasting Graves disease. Both iRepertoire HTBI primers and Arm-PCR of CDR3 regions were used to build the TCR beta libraries. TCRdb recomputed calls from the multiplex PCR reads with MiXCR, one row per CDR3 protein. This sample carries around 250,000 distinct CDR3 sequences, 20% to 25% of them seen once, and the ten largest clones take roughly 14%. Time point denoted: newly diagnosed GD, antithyroid drugs for less than 3 months. After RNA was extracted from PBMCs, the TCR library was made from it. Specimen: peripheral blood mononuclear cells (PBMCs), collected at new diagnosis, from a patient treated with antithyroid drugs. These receptors all stem from a female donor with Graves disease.

This clonotype was seen only a few times. The chain combines TRBV4-1 with TRBJ1-5; unclear D gene. From germline, CDR1 is MGHRA and CDR2 YSYEKL. V was cut by 1 base and J by 7 bases, with 14 bases left in between. CDR3 size: 15 residues. The CDR3 spells CASSQVSLTSQPQHF. The DNA of the CDR3 is TGCGCCAGCAGCCAAGTTTCTCTCACGAGCCAGCCCCAGCATTTT.

This sequence joins TRBV6-5 and TRBJ2-1; 12 positions agree with TRBD2. The ends lost 8 bases at V and 10 bases at J; junction bases unmatched: 12. CDR1 MNHEY and CDR2 SVGAGI come from the germline V gene. This CDR3 has 15 amino acids. CDR3 bases: TGTGCCAGCCGTTCTCTAGCGGGAGGGCCGGGAGAGCAGTTCTTC. Its protein is CASRSLAGGPGEQFF.

This clonotype was counted at least ten times. This chain connects TRBV3-1 to TRBJ2-1; a weak D match, TRBD2 (6 bases). The CDR3 spans 10 residues. CDR1 and CDR2 (germline): LGHDT, YNNKEL (reference sequence). Trimming shortened V by 8 bases and J by 13 bases, and 12 bases separated the two germline ends. The CDR3 DNA reads as TGTGCCAGCGGAGAGGACTACCAGTTCTTC. This codes for CASGEDYQFF.

The rearrangement links TRBV5-4 to TRBJ2-1, with TRBD2 identical over 7 bases. With V trimmed by 2 bases and J by 3 bases, 5 bases remained unmatched. CDR1 is SGHNT and CDR2 is YYREEE in the germline V gene (reference sequence). The CDR3 sequence is 15 residues long. The CDR3 protein is CASSLSASGYNEQFF. CDR3 in DNA: TGTGCCAGCAGCTTATCGGCTAGCGGCTACAATGAGCAGTTCTTC.

V usage is TRBV20-1 and J usage is TRBJ2-1, with unresolved D. Germline values: CDR1 DFQATT, CDR2 SNEGSKA (reference sequence). The V end was cut by 3 bases, the J end by 7 bases, with 10 bases between. This CDR3 contains 12 residues. DNA of the CDR3: TGCAGTGCTAGTAAACAGTCAAATGAGCAGTTCTTC. Translation: CSASKQSNEQFF.

At least ten counts were recorded for this clonotype. The V and J genes are TRBV3-1 and TRBJ1-2; D might be TRBD1 (5 bases). The CDR3 is 13 residues long. The V end lost 6 bases, the J end lost 7 bases, and 15 bases lay between the germline ends. Germline CDR1 and CDR2: LGHDT and YNNKEL (reference sequence). The CDR3 DNA is TGTGCCAGCAGTCCCCGCAGGGAGACTGGCTACACCTTC. Translated, it gives CASSPRRETGYTF.

This clonotype occurred many times. The chain links TRBV18 to TRBJ1-4; D is uncertain. Per germline, CDR1 KGHSH and CDR2 LQKENI. The CDR3 sequence is 14 residues long. Trimming took 2 bases from V and 11 from J, leaving 15 bases between them. The CDR3 nucleotides are TGTGCCAGCTCACCAGACCTGAGTTCCACCAAACTGTTTTTT. Translated: CASSPDLSSTKLFF. Combining the CDR3 with reference TRBV18 and TRBJ1-4 gives the whole variable domain NAGVMQNPRHLVRRRGQEARLRCSPMKGHSHVYWYRQLPEEGLKFMVYLQKENIIDESGMPKERFSAEFPKEGPSILRIQQVVRGDSAAYFCASSPDLSSTKLFFGSGTQLSVL.

This chain links TRBV9 with TRBJ2-7, with TRBD2 identical over 9 bases. Germline assignment: CDR1 SGDLS and CDR2 YYNGEE. This CDR3 contains 16 residues. After removal of 0 bases from V and 6 bases from J, the junction contained 10 bases not matched to a gene. CDR3 loop: CASSVALGGGAAEQYF. The CDR3 nucleotides are TGTGCCAGCAGCGTAGCTCTTGGCGGGGGGGCCGCCGAGCAGTACTTC.

This clonotype was observed a few times. A much larger clone lies one base from this, so it may be a read error. The chain employs TRBV20-1 and TRBJ2-7, with D possibly matching TRBD2 (6 bases). CDR1 DFQATT and CDR2 SNEGSKA come from the germline V gene (reference sequence). The CDR3 loop spans 13 amino acids. In DNA, the CDR3 is TGCAGTGCTAGTGGTAGCGGATCCTACGGGCAGTACTTC. Its protein product is CSASGSGSYGQYF.

The chain combines TRBV6-1 with TRBJ1-1; D is possibly TRBD1 (5 bases). Trimming removed 5 bases from V and 0 bases from J, with 10 bases in between. Germline-derived CDR1 and CDR2 are MNHNS and SASEGT. CDR3 size: 14 residues. Here the CDR3 reads CASSLTDMNTEAFF. CDR3 DNA sequence: TGTGCCAGCAGTCTGACAGACATGAACACTGAAGCTTTCTTT.

This clonotype has ten or more counts. This chain joins TRBV28 and TRBJ1-5; D perhaps matches TRBD1 (6 bases). CDR3 size: 16 residues. V lost 3 bases to trimming and J lost 1 base, with 13 bases between them. Germline CDR1 MDHEN, CDR2 SYDVKM. CDR3 nucleotide sequence: TGTGCCAGCAGTTTGATAACAGGGAACAGCAATCAGCCCCAGCATTTT. Translation gives CASSLITGNSNQPQHF.

Many counts were recorded for this clonotype. The rearrangement uses TRBV6-2 or TRBV6-3 and TRBJ1-1, with D perhaps matching TRBD1 (6 bases). Germline V gene sequence: CDR1 MNHEY, CDR2 SVGEGT. With 5 bases removed from V and 0 bases from J, the gap between germline ends came to 10 bases. The CDR3 length is 14 residues. CDR3 sequence (DNA): TGTGCCAGCAGTGAACAGGGAATGAACACTGAAGCTTTCTTT. It encodes CASSEQGMNTEAFF.

Regarding this clonotype: A far larger clone is only one base removed, so a read error is likely. The chain carries TRBV7-3 and TRBJ2-1, with 7 bases aligning to TRBD2. Germline V gives CDR1 SGHTA, CDR2 FQGTGA. The CDR3 is 15 amino acids. CDR3 sequence (DNA): TGTACCAGCAGCCCCCAGGTTTCGCGGGGGAATGAGCAGTTCTTC. Protein: CTSSPQVSRGNEQFF.

Concerning this clonotype itself: It may be a read error: a sequence one base away is much more abundant. The rearrangement uses TRBV6-1 and TRBJ1-1, with 12 bases lining up with TRBD1. CDR3 length: 15 residues. Trimming at V came to 3 bases and at J to 6 bases, leaving 5 bases not matched to a gene. Looked up from germline, CDR1 is MNHNS and CDR2 is SASEGT. The CDR3, as DNA: TGTGCCAGCAGTGAGGCGGGGACAGGGGGCTCTGAAGCTTTCTTT. It yields the protein CASSEAGTGGSEAFF.

Concerning this clonotype: A far larger clone is a single base away, which makes a read error likely. The gene calls are TRBV28 and TRBJ2-3; 7 bases are shared with TRBD1. The J call is in doubt because the DNA end fits TRBJ2-7 better. The CDR3 consists of 18 residues. Per the germline V gene, CDR1 is MDHEN and CDR2 is SYDVKM. The CDR3 sequence: CASSFNRVTGTALYKQYF. The CDR3 region has the DNA TGTGCCAGCAGTTTTAATAGGGTGACCGGGACAGCCCTCTACAAGCAGTACTTC.

The chain links TRBV19 to TRBJ1-1; D uncertain. V dropped 5 bases and J dropped 1 base, with 11 bases sitting between them. The length of the CDR3 is 14 residues. Germline V CDR1 and CDR2: LNHDA, SQIVND (reference sequence). This chain's CDR3 is CASSPVWGNTEAFF. The CDR3 coding sequence is TGTGCCAGTAGTCCTGTTTGGGGGAACACTGAAGCTTTCTTT.

The table lists this clonotype with many counts. The chain is built from TRBV6-2 or TRBV6-3 and TRBJ2-5, with TRBD2 as a possible D gene (6 bases). The V gene lost 7 bases and the J gene lost 2 bases, with 14 bases spanning the gap. The CDR3 runs to 14 residues. Germline V gives CDR1 MNHEY, CDR2 SVGEGT. The CDR3 reads CASTPLAKQETQYF. The DNA of the CDR3 is TGTGCCAGCACACCTCTAGCGAAACAAGAGACCCAGTACTTC.

The V and J genes are TRBV29-1 and TRBJ2-1; TRBD2 might be the D (5 bases). The germline CDR1 and CDR2 sequences are SQVTM and ANQGSEA. The V end was cut by 5 bases, the J end by 0 bases, with 14 bases between. This CDR3 is 15 amino acids long. This CDR3 reads CSVTSAALSYNEQFF. The CDR3 coding sequence is TGCAGCGTTACCTCAGCGGCTCTCTCCTACAATGAGCAGTTCTTC.

This sequence joins TRBV7-2 and TRBJ2-7; D is perhaps TRBD2 (7 bases). Per the germline V gene, CDR1 is SGHTA and CDR2 is FQGNSA. The CDR3 has 15 amino acids. V lost 2 bases, J lost 4 bases, and 15 bases lay in between. Written as DNA, the CDR3 is TGTGCCAGCAGCTTATGGGGGGGCACACAGTACGAGCAGTACTTC. Amino acids: CASSLWGGTQYEQYF.

To note about this clonotype: This likely came from a read error, as a far larger clone is one base away. This rearrangement joins TRBV7-3 to TRBJ2-5, with D uncertain. The germline V gene has CDR1 SGHTA and CDR2 FQGTGA. The CDR3 loop spans 13 amino acids. CDR3 protein: CASSFQPQEAQYF. CDR3 bases: TGTGCCAGCAGTTTTCAACCGCAAGAGGCCCAGTACTTC.

This clonotype was counted at least ten times. This rearrangement joins TRBV30 to TRBJ2-3; 9 nucleotides match TRBD2. This CDR3 has 15 residues. CDR1 and CDR2 from the germline V gene are GTSNPN and SVGIG (reference sequence). Losses at the gene ends were 3 bases for V and 4 bases for J; bases not matched to a gene: 8. The CDR3 region is CAWSRLAGIPDTQYF. The CDR3 DNA is TGTGCCTGGAGCCGGCTAGCGGGGATACCAGATACGCAGTATTTT.

This clonotype occurred a few times. The chain uses TRBV6-1 and TRBJ1-4; the D gene is possibly TRBD1 (5 bases). Deletions cut 7 bases from V and 3 bases from J, with 15 bases between. The CDR3 extends over 15 amino acids. Germline CDR1 is MNHNS and CDR2 is SASEGT. The CDR3 protein is CASKDPGMANEKLFF. CDR3 coding DNA: TGTGCCAGCAAAGATCCAGGGATGGCTAATGAAAAACTGTTTTTT.

This clonotype appeared a few times. Since a far larger clone is one base different, this is likely a read error. The DNA of the CDR3 is TGTGCCAGCAGTTATCGAGTGGACGGAGGACTCTACGAGCAGTACTTC. Translating it yields CASSYRVDGGLYEQYF. The V gene is TRBV6-4, the J gene TRBJ2-7, with D possibly being TRBD2 (5 bases). From germline, CDR1 is MRHNA and CDR2 SNTAGT. V lost 5 bases to trimming and J lost 3 bases, with 20 bases between them. The CDR3 length is 16 residues.